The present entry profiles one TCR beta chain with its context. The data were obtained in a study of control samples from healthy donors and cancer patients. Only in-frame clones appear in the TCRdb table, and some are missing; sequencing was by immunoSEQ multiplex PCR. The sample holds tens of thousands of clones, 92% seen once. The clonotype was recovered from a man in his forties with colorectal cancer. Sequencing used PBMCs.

The CDR3 here is CASSYVGGVNTEAFF. CDR3 sequence (DNA): TGTGCCAGCAGTTACGTTGGAGGAGTGAACACTGAAGCTTTCTTT. The J gene is TRBJ1-1, the V gene TRBV6-5; unclear D gene. This CDR3 is 15 amino acids long. V was shortened by 2 bases and J by 0 bases, with 10 bases between the two germline ends. Germline V gene data show CDR1 as MNHEY and CDR2 as SVGAGI.